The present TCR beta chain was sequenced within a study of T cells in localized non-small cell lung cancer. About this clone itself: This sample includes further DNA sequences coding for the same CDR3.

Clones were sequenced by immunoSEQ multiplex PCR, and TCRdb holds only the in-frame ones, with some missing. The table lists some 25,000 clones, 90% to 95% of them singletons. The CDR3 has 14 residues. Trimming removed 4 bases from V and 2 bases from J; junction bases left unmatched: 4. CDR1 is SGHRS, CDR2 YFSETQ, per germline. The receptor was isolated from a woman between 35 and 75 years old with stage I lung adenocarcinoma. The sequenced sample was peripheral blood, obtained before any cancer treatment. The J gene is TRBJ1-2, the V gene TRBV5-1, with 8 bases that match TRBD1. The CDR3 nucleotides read TGCGCCAGCAGCATTGGACAGGGCAACTATGGCTACACCTTC. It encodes CASSIGQGNYGYTF.